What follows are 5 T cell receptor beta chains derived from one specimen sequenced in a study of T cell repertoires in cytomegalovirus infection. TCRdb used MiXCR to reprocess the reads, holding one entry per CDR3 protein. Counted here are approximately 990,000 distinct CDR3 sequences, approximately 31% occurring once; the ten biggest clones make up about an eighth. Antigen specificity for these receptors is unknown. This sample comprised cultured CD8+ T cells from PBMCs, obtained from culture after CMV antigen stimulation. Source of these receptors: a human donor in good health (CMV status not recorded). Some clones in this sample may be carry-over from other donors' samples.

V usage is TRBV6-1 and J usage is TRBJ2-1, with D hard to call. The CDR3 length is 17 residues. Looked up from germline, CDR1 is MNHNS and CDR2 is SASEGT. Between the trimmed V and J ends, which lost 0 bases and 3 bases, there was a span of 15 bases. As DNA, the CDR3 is TGTGCCAGCAGTGAAGCCAGGCTAGTCCTATACTACAATGAGCAGTTCTTC. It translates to CASSEARLVLYYNEQFF.

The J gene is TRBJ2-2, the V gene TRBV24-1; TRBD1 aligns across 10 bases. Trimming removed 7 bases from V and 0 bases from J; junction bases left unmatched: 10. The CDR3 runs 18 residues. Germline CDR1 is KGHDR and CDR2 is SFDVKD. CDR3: CATSTGTGELANTGELFF. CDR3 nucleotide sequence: TGTGCCACCAGCACCGGGACAGGGGAACTCGCGAACACCGGGGAGCTGTTTTTT.

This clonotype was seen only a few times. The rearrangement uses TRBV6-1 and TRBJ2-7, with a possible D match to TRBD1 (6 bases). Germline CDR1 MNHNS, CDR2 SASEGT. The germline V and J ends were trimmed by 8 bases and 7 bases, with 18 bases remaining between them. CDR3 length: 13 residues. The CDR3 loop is CASSPSGVVEQYV. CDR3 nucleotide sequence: TGTGCCAGCTCCCCTTCAGGGGTGGTGGAGCAGTACGTC.

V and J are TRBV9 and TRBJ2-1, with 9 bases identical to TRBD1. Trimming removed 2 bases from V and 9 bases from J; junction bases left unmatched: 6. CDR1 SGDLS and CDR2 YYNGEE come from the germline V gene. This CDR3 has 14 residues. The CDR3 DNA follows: TGTGCCAGCAGCGTTCGAGACAGGGGGGCTGAGCAGTTCTTC. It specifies CASSVRDRGAEQFF.

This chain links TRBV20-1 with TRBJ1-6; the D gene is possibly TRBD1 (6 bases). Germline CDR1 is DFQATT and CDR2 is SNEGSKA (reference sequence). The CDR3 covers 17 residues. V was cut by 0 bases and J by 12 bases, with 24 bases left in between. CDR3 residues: CSARDPHATGLIGPLHF. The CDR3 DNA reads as TGCAGTGCTAGAGACCCACACGCGACAGGCCTAATAGGACCCCTCCACTTT.